This TCR beta chain comes out of a study of cytomegalovirus exposure and HLA in healthy donors. Whole-study results and caveats: The likely explanation for a cluster of highly shared sequence variants was sequencing artifact. A later analysis linked 15,000 to 20,000 TCR beta sequences to HLA alleles at 0.05 false discovery rate. A few CMV-associated chains were confirmed in vitro to be specific for CMV antigens. Per a prior analysis, the majority of TCR beta V segments were productive roughly 90% or roughly 30% of the time.

This PCR relied on a set of 60 Vbeta primers and 13 Jbeta primers. Assay used: immunoSEQ multiplex PCR; TCRdb lists only in-frame clones, some missing. The profile shows 200,000 to 250,000 clones, less than 85% of them singletons. A remark on this clone: Its specificity is not known.

V lost 2 bases to trimming and J lost 3 bases, with 13 bases between them. CDR1 and CDR2 (germline): MNHNS, SASEGT. The CDR3 covers 15 residues. Sequencing used PBMCs. The chain recombines TRBV6-1 with TRBJ2-5, with D perhaps TRBD2 (6 bases). This sequence was found in a man younger than 35 in good health and CMV-seronegative. Written as DNA, the CDR3 is TGTGCCAGCAGTGAAACTTTAGCGGCCAAAGAGACCCAGTACTTC. It yields the protein CASSETLAAKETQYF.